This TCR beta chain was found in a study of T-cell memory formation after mild COVID-19. Researchers used 5'RACE with constant-segment primers to make TCR alpha and TCR beta cDNA libraries that carry sample barcodes and UMIs. MiXCR, applied by TCRdb to the 5' RACE reads, yields one record per CDR3 protein. The sample has under 450,000 distinct CDR3 sequences; 23% are singletons. Study conclusions and caveats: Balance between CD4 and CD8 was seen in clones contracting day 15 to 85, and a CD4+ lean was seen in later expanders. Memory from before infection featured some responding clones, which suggests cross-reactive memory joined. Second-wave clones reaching peak frequency on day 37 lacked confirmed SARS-CoV-2 specificity.

This clonotype was picked up a small number of times. Its specificity is unknown. The CDR3 covers 15 residues. V dropped 6 bases and J dropped 0 bases, with 16 bases sitting between them. Germline lookup yields CDR1 SGHKS and CDR2 YYEKEE (reference sequence). The J gene is TRBJ2-7, the V gene TRBV5-5; the D is unclear. The sample consisted of PBMCs or a T cell subset sorted from them (not recorded which). This receptor was identified in an adult woman who had mild COVID-19 (a few samples of this study predate the infection). Cell type and time point are not known. This chain's CDR3 is CASNPMGLGSYEQYF. CDR3 DNA sequence: TGTGCCAGCAATCCTATGGGCCTCGGCTCCTACGAGCAGTACTTC.